Listed here are 9 T cell receptor beta chains from one sample, sequenced in a study of graft-versus-host responses after intestinal transplantation. Data came from immunoSEQ multiplex PCR; TCRdb stores just in-frame clones and leaves some out. The sample lists around 120,000 clones, around 96% occurring once. Antigens of these TCRs are unknown. Specimen: unstimulated CD8+ T cells sorted from spleen or lymph node cells, collected before intestinal transplant. All receptors come from a human donor who received an intestinal transplant.

The chain combines TRBV5-6 with TRBJ2-1; 10 positions agree with TRBD1. Trimming cost V 5 bases and J 7 bases; bases outside gene matches: 3. The CDR3 extends over 13 amino acids. Germline CDR1 and CDR2: SGHDT and YYEEEE. The CDR3 spells CASRTGGMNEQFF. The CDR3 DNA reads as TGTGCCAGCAGGACAGGGGGCATGAATGAGCAGTTCTTC.

This chain connects TRBV11-2 to TRBJ2-4; D is undetermined. This CDR3 comprises 15 residues. The germline gives CDR1 SGHAT, CDR2 FQNNGV. V lost 0 bases, J lost 1 base, and 7 bases lay in between. For the CDR3, the DNA is TGTGCCAGCAGCTTAGACAGTTGGGCCAAAAACATTCAGTACTTC. This encodes CASSLDSWAKNIQYF.

A single count supports this clone. The chain is built from TRBV9 and TRBJ1-2; weak D call: TRBD1 (5 bases). Deletions cut 0 bases from V and 4 bases from J, with 13 bases between. Germline assignment: CDR1 SGDLS and CDR2 YYNGEE. CDR3 length equals 15 residues. CDR3 region: CASSVDDSQSYGYTF. The CDR3 DNA is TGTGCCAGCAGCGTAGATGACAGCCAGTCCTATGGCTACACCTTC.

The chain couples TRBV6-1 to TRBJ2-5, with a possible D match to TRBD1 (6 bases). Germline CDR1 reads MNHNS; CDR2 reads SASEGT. The length of the CDR3 is 15 residues. The V end was cut by 1 base, the J end by 4 bases, with 13 bases between. For the CDR3, the DNA is TGTGCCAGCAGTGAAGTATGGACAGTGGTAGAGACCCAGTACTTC. Amino acids: CASSEVWTVVETQYF.

This chain links TRBV6-5 with TRBJ2-3; TRBD2 is a possible D gene (5 bases). Trimming cost V 8 bases and J 2 bases, with 14 bases left between them. The CDR3 contains 14 residues. Looked up from germline, CDR1 is MNHEY and CDR2 is SVGAGI. The CDR3 region has the DNA TGTGCCAGCCATGACGGACTTTACACAGATACGCAGTATTTT. The encoded protein is CASHDGLYTDTQYF.

This rearrangement joins TRBV29-1 to TRBJ2-2; D is ambiguous. The germline V gene has CDR1 SQVTM and CDR2 ANQGSEA. V was cut by 0 bases and J by 0 bases, with 5 bases left in between. The CDR3 consists of 14 residues. The CDR3 DNA sequence: TGCAGCGTTGAAGAGGGTGCGAACACCGGGGAGCTGTTTTTT. It specifies CSVEEGANTGELFF.

The gene calls are TRBV28 and TRBJ1-4; D call uncertain. Germline assignment: CDR1 MDHEN and CDR2 SYDVKM. The length of the CDR3 is 15 residues. The germline V and J ends were trimmed by 3 bases and 4 bases, with 12 bases remaining between them. The DNA for the CDR3 is TGTGCCAGCAGTTTCATGAGACACGATAATGAAAAACTGTTTTTT. This codes for CASSFMRHDNEKLFF.

CDR3 amino acids: CATSRGGGGLAGEQYF. As DNA, the CDR3 is TGTGCCACCAGCAGAGGGGGAGGAGGGCTAGCGGGGGAGCAGTACTTC. This chain connects TRBV15 to TRBJ2-7; 9 bases line up with TRBD2. Germline CDR1 is LNHNV and CDR2 is YYDKDF (reference sequence). This CDR3 region has 16 residues. Trimming cost V 1 base and J 7 bases; bases outside gene matches: 11. Complete variable domain (other parts from reference TRBV15 and TRBJ2-7): DAMVIQNPRYQVTQFGKPVTLSCSQTLNHNVMYWYQQKSSQAPKLLFHYYDKDFNNEADTPDNFQSRRPNTSFCFLDIRSPGLGDTAMYLCATSRGGGGLAGEQYFGPGTRLTVT.

J is TRBJ2-7 and V is TRBV28, with D maybe TRBD1 (5 bases). V lost 3 bases to trimming and J lost 13 bases, with 13 bases between them. Looked up from germline, CDR1 is MDHEN and CDR2 is SYDVKM. The CDR3 has 11 amino acids. This CDR3 reads CASSFATVLYF. The CDR3 nucleotides are TGTGCCAGCAGTTTCGCGACAGTCCTTTACTTC.